The 28 T cell receptor beta chains below come from one sample, sequenced in a study of blood T cell repertoires in COVID-19. The table came from immunoSEQ multiplex PCR; TCRdb's copy has only in-frame clones and leaves some out. This sample yields 250,000 to 300,000 clones, of which 65% to 85% are seen a single time; about 5.7% belongs to the top ten. Sequencing was performed on peripheral blood. The receptor set was obtained from a man older than 75 with acute or convalescent COVID-19.

A single count supports this clone. This rearrangement joins TRBV30 to TRBJ1-3; D ambiguous. CDR1 is GTSNPN and CDR2 is SVGIG in the germline V gene (reference sequence). There are 12 residues in the CDR3. The germline V and J ends were trimmed by 7 bases and 0 bases, with 7 bases remaining between them. DNA of the CDR3: TGTGCCTACTCGGTCTCTGGAAACACCATATATTTT. Amino acids: CAYSVSGNTIYF.

This clone showed up just once. The chain joins TRBV13 to TRBJ2-1; 7 nucleotides line up with TRBD2. CDR3 size: 17 residues. From germline, CDR1 is PRHDT and CDR2 FYEKMQ (reference sequence). The junction had 14 bases not matched to a gene; V was cut back by 4 bases and J by 5 bases. CDR3 nucleotide sequence: TGTGCCAGCAGCTCATCCCTGCGGGGGAAAGTGCACAATGAGCAGTTCTTC. As protein: CASSSSLRGKVHNEQFF.

V and J are TRBV2 and TRBJ2-7, with 10 bases that match TRBD2. This CDR3 contains 14 residues. J lost 6 bases, V lost 8 bases, and 10 bases had no gene match. The germline CDR1 and CDR2 sequences are SNHLY and FYNNEI. The CDR3 DNA reads as TGTGCCAGCGGGCTCCTAGCGGGAGTCGGCGAGCAGTACTTC. Protein: CASGLLAGVGEQYF.

The CDR3 is CASSKMGSRAVAGGPGNEQFF. Written as DNA, the CDR3 is TGTGCCAGCAGCAAAATGGGCAGTCGGGCAGTAGCGGGGGGCCCAGGCAATGAGCAGTTCTTC. The chain carries TRBV21-1 and TRBJ2-1; whether TRBD2, the table's D call, matches the DNA was not checked. TRBV21-1 is an annotated pseudogene. CDR3 size: 21 residues.

This clone was detected only a few times. V usage is TRBV19 and J usage is TRBJ2-5; 9 bases agree with TRBD1. The junction had 10 bases not matched to a gene; V was cut back by 5 bases and J by 6 bases. CDR1 and CDR2 (germline): LNHDA, SQIVND (reference sequence). This CDR3 region has 15 residues. The CDR3 region has the DNA TGTGCCAGTAGTCCCCCATTGGGACAGGGTAAGACCCAGTACTTC. Amino acids: CASSPPLGQGKTQYF.

The chain has TRBV27 and TRBJ2-5; the D is unclear. Trimming shortened V by 3 bases and J by 5 bases, and 10 bases separated the two germline ends. Germline values: CDR1 MNHEY, CDR2 SMNVEV (reference sequence). This CDR3 spans 13 amino acids. The chain's CDR3 is CASSFAGWETQYF. The CDR3 region has the DNA TGTGCCAGCAGTTTTGCAGGCTGGGAGACCCAGTACTTC.

The sample holds one count of this clone. The V call is TRBV12-5, the J call TRBJ2-3; 8 bases agree with TRBD1. The CDR3 consists of 17 residues. The V gene end was trimmed by 5 bases and the J gene end by 2 bases; junction bases not matched to a gene: 12. Germline CDR1 LGHNT, CDR2 FRNRAP. The CDR3 coding sequence is TGTGCTAGTGGTCTCGGTCTACAGGGGGAGGCCACAGATACGCAGTATTTT. It specifies CASGLGLQGEATDTQYF.

The rearrangement uses TRBV29-1 and TRBJ2-3; D may be TRBD2 (5 bases). V was clipped by 2 bases and J by 6 bases, with 6 bases between them. The CDR3 has 11 amino acids. Germline CDR1 reads SQVTM; CDR2 reads ANQGSEA. CDR3 sequence: CSVEWRDTQYF. CDR3 coding DNA: TGCAGCGTTGAATGGAGGGATACGCAGTATTTT.

The V gene is TRBV3-1 (or the pseudogene TRBV3-2), the J gene TRBJ2-7; 12 nucleotides line up with TRBD2. This CDR3 has 16 residues. The J segment lost 2 bases and the V segment lost 0 bases, leaving 2 bases of the junction unmatched. CDR1 and CDR2 from the germline V gene are LGHDT and YNNKEL (reference sequence). This CDR3 is CASSQDASGRAYEQYF. In DNA, the CDR3 is TGTGCCAGCAGCCAAGATGCTAGCGGGAGGGCCTACGAGCAGTACTTC.

V gene TRBV19 combines with J gene TRBJ2-1, with 8 positions matching TRBD2. The CDR3 spans 14 residues. Germline CDR1 LNHDA, CDR2 SQIVND (reference sequence). Trimming at V came to 6 bases and at J to 2 bases, leaving 3 bases not matched to a gene. CDR3 loop: CASRNSGTYNEQFF. Written as DNA, the CDR3 is TGTGCCAGTAGGAATAGCGGGACCTACAATGAGCAGTTCTTC. The full variable domain, rest sourced from reference TRBV19 and TRBJ2-1, is DGGITQSPKYLFRKEGQNVTLSCEQNLNHDAMYWYRQDPGQGLRLIYYSQIVNDFQKGDIAEGYSVSREKKESFPLTVTSAQKNPTAFYLCASRNSGTYNEQFFGPGTRLTVL.

This clone has a handful of counts. The rearrangement uses TRBV6-6 and TRBJ2-7; TRBD1 agrees at 11 bases. The V gene's germline CDR1 is MNHNY and CDR2 SVGAGI (reference sequence). This CDR3 comprises 12 residues. V shed 10 bases, J shed 2 bases, and the junction held 1 base outside the gene matches. The CDR3 sequence: CATGQGAYEQYF. The CDR3 DNA reads as TGTGCCACGGGACAGGGGGCCTACGAGCAGTACTTC.

The rearrangement joins TRBV5-5 to TRBJ2-7, with D perhaps matching TRBD2 (5 bases). The CDR3 runs to 13 residues. Germline V gene lookup returns CDR1 SGHKS and CDR2 YYEKEE (reference sequence). Trimming took 0 bases from V and 2 from J, leaving 6 bases between them. The CDR3 DNA reads as TGTGCCAGCAGCTTGGGGAGGACCTACGAGCAGTACTTC. It specifies CASSLGRTYEQYF.

V gene TRBV2 combines with J gene TRBJ2-5; D possibly corresponds to TRBD2 (7 bases). There are 15 residues in the CDR3. CDR1 is SNHLY and CDR2 is FYNNEI in the germline V gene. Between the trimmed V and J ends, which lost 4 bases and 2 bases, there was a span of 14 bases. CDR3 sequence reads: CASSAMAGAQETQYF. In DNA form, the CDR3 reads TGTGCCAGCAGTGCCATGGCGGGGGCACAAGAGACCCAGTACTTC.

This clone was observed a single time. The V call is TRBV27, the J call TRBJ2-3, with D possibly being TRBD1 (6 bases). The V gene lost 1 base and the J gene lost 6 bases, with 11 bases spanning the gap. Germline CDR1 MNHEY, CDR2 SMNVEV (reference sequence). This CDR3 spans 14 amino acids. The chain's CDR3 is CASSLWTEADTQYF. DNA of the CDR3: TGTGCCAGCAGTTTATGGACAGAGGCGGATACGCAGTATTTT.

V usage is TRBV16 and J usage is TRBJ1-2; possible D gene TRBD1, 6 bases. Germline CDR1 is KGHSY and CDR2 is FQNENV. Trimming shortened V by 4 bases and J by 6 bases, and 9 bases separated the two germline ends. The CDR3 has 12 amino acids. The CDR3 nucleotides read TGTGCCAGCAGCCCCCAGGGGAATGGCTACACCTTC. Its translation: CASSPQGNGYTF. Complete variable domain (other parts from reference TRBV16 and TRBJ1-2): GEEVAQTPKHLVRGEGQKAKLYCAPIKGHSYVFWYQQVLKNEFKFLISFQNENVFDETGMPKERFSAKCLPNSPCSLEIQATKLEDSAVYFCASSPQGNGYTFGSGTRLTVV.

The chain carries TRBV19 and TRBJ2-7; 10 bases match TRBD2. The ends lost 5 bases at V and 7 bases at J; junction bases unmatched: 11. The CDR3 totals 15 residues. Germline V gene sequence: CDR1 LNHDA, CDR2 SQIVND (reference sequence). CDR3 coding DNA: TGTGCCAGTAGTCTAGCGGGAGTTGGCCTGGGGGAGCAGTACTTC. Translation: CASSLAGVGLGEQYF.

V gene TRBV5-4 combines with J gene TRBJ2-7; 7 nucleotides match TRBD2. The CDR3 runs 16 residues. Germline-derived CDR1 and CDR2 are SGHNT and YYREEE (reference sequence). The J segment lost 4 bases and the V segment lost 0 bases, leaving 10 bases of the junction unmatched. In nucleotides, the CDR3 is TGTGCCAGCAGCTTGGGAGTGGGGCTAGCGGATTACGAGCAGTACTTC. This codes for CASSLGVGLADYEQYF.

CDR3 DNA sequence: TGTGCCAGCGAGAGCGGGAGGTCCCTCCGGGAGACCCAGTACTTC. It translates to CASESGRSLRETQYF. The rearrangement joins TRBV6-5 to TRBJ2-5, with 9 positions matching TRBD2. Trimming removed 8 bases from V and 5 bases from J; junction bases left unmatched: 12. Germline V gene sequence: CDR1 MNHEY, CDR2 SVGAGI. The CDR3 consists of 15 residues.

On this clone itself: At the DNA level, this CDR3 is encoded by other sequences in the same sample as well. This chain uses TRBV5-1 with TRBJ1-4; a weak D match, TRBD1 (5 bases). The CDR3 loop spans 14 amino acids. The germline V gene has CDR1 SGHRS and CDR2 YFSETQ. Trimming shortened V by 4 bases and J by 2 bases, and 9 bases separated the two germline ends. CDR3 DNA: TGCGCCAGCAGCCCGGGGGGGACTAATGAAAAACTGTTTTTT. Its translation is CASSPGGTNEKLFF.

CDR3 residues: CSVEDRGGNYGYTF. DNA for the CDR3: TGCAGCGTTGAAGATCGGGGGGGGAACTATGGCTACACCTTC. The V and J genes are TRBV29-1 and TRBJ1-2; tentatively, D is TRBD1 (5 bases). The CDR3 consists of 14 residues. Trimming cost V 0 bases and J 2 bases, with 10 bases left between them. From germline, CDR1 is SQVTM and CDR2 ANQGSEA.

This clone was detected once. This chain uses TRBV6-5 with TRBJ2-1; 7 nucleotides align to TRBD1. The V segment lost 6 bases and the J segment 0 bases; nucleotides outside the gene matches: 5. The germline gives CDR1 MNHEY, CDR2 SVGAGI. The CDR3 runs 15 residues. The CDR3 nucleotides are TGTGCCAGCAGGGGGACAGTATCCTCCTACAATGAGCAGTTCTTC. Translating it yields CASRGTVSSYNEQFF.

In its sample, this clone was seen once. The V and J genes are TRBV27 and TRBJ2-2; 8 nucleotides agree with TRBD1. V shed 4 bases and J 5 bases; nucleotides not matched to a gene: 9. Germline V gene lookup returns CDR1 MNHEY and CDR2 SMNVEV (reference sequence). CDR3 size: 16 residues. CDR3 nucleotides: TGTGCCAGCAGTTCCTTCCGGACAGGGCTGACCGGGGAGCTGTTTTTT. Translated: CASSSFRTGLTGELFF.

The V and J genes are TRBV28 and TRBJ2-1; TRBD2 agrees at 8 bases. J was trimmed by 6 bases and V by 1 base; bases with no gene match: 5. The CDR3 loop spans 15 amino acids. Germline assignment: CDR1 MDHEN and CDR2 SYDVKM. The CDR3 DNA reads as TGTGCCAGCAGTTTATTGCCGGGAGGGCTCAATGAGCAGTTCTTC. Its protein is CASSLLPGGLNEQFF.

The chain combines TRBV10-2 with TRBJ2-1; 10 bases fit TRBD1. This CDR3 is 14 amino acids long. The germline CDR1 and CDR2 sequences are WSHSY and SAAADI. The V and J ends lost 5 bases and 8 bases, in that order; junction bases with no gene match: 6. In DNA, the CDR3 is TGCGCCAGCAGTCAGGGACAGGGGATTTATGAGCAGTTCTTC. Its translation: CASSQGQGIYEQFF.

V gene TRBV5-1 combines with J gene TRBJ1-1; a possible D gene is TRBD1 (6 bases). The V end was cut by 0 bases, the J end by 2 bases, with 11 bases between. The CDR3 sequence is 15 residues long. Germline V gene sequence: CDR1 SGHRS, CDR2 YFSETQ. The CDR3 protein is CASSLVYRANTEAFF. CDR3 DNA: TGCGCCAGCAGCTTGGTCTACAGGGCTAACACTGAAGCTTTCTTT.

The V call is TRBV11-3, the J call TRBJ1-1; D ambiguous. Germline loops: CDR1 SGHNT, CDR2 YENEEA. The CDR3 loop spans 13 amino acids. Trimming pared 3 bases from V and 3 bases from J, leaving 8 bases between. The chain's CDR3 is CASSFLADTEAFF. The CDR3 nucleotides read TGTGCCAGCAGCTTTCTGGCAGACACTGAAGCTTTCTTT.

The chain recombines TRBV25-1 with TRBJ2-5; D may be TRBD1 (5 bases). Germline loops: CDR1 MGHDK, CDR2 SYGVNS. This CDR3 contains 15 residues. The V end was cut by 2 bases, the J end by 3 bases, with 13 bases between. CDR3 DNA: TGTGCCAGCAGTGAAAGTGGGGCCAGGGAAGAGACCCAGTACTTC. Encoded protein: CASSESGAREETQYF. Full variable domain (rest looked up from reference TRBV25-1 and TRBJ2-5): EADIYQTPRYLVIGTGKKITLECSQTMGHDKMYWYQQDPGMELHLIHYSYGVNSTEKGDLSSESTVSRIRTEHFPLTLESARPSHTSQYLCASSESGAREETQYFGPGTRLLVL.

This chain joins TRBV5-4 and TRBJ2-3; 7 bases map to TRBD1. Germline trimming cut 4 bases from V and 1 base from J; bases unmatched to any gene: 6. This CDR3 comprises 15 residues. Germline CDR1 is SGHNT and CDR2 is YYREEE (reference sequence). The CDR3 spells CASSHTGAGTDTQYF. The DNA of the CDR3 is TGTGCCAGCAGCCACACAGGGGCTGGCACAGATACGCAGTATTTT.